The 25 T cell receptor beta chains presented below share a single source sample, sequenced in a study of blood T cell repertoires in COVID-19. Libraries were prepared by immunoSEQ multiplex PCR; TCRdb keeps only in-frame clonotypes and omits some of them. This table holds some 240,000 clones, around 84% found once. The source material was PBMCs or T cells enriched from blood (not recorded which). Source of these receptors: a woman aged 45 to 65 who had been exposed to COVID-19.

In its sample, this clone was seen once. V usage is TRBV19 and J usage is TRBJ2-5; the D gene is possibly TRBD1 (5 bases). The CDR3 has 13 amino acids. In germline, CDR1 is LNHDA, CDR2 SQIVND (reference sequence). Trimming shortened V by 2 bases and J by 5 bases, and 9 bases separated the two germline ends. CDR3 nucleotides: TGTGCCAGTAGTATAAGACAGTGGGAGACCCAGTACTTC. This codes for CASSIRQWETQYF. The whole variable domain, filled in from reference TRBV19 and TRBJ2-5, reads DGGITQSPKYLFRKEGQNVTLSCEQNLNHDAMYWYRQDPGQGLRLIYYSQIVNDFQKGDIAEGYSVSREKKESFPLTVTSAQKNPTAFYLCASSIRQWETQYFGPGTRLLVL.

The chain couples TRBV19 to TRBJ2-3; TRBD2 agrees at 7 bases. The CDR3 covers 14 residues. The germline CDR1 and CDR2 sequences are LNHDA and SQIVND (reference sequence). V trimming: 6 bases; J trimming: 3 bases; junction bases outside the gene matches: 6. The CDR3 nucleotides read TGTGCCAGTAGCTCGGGGGGAAGGACAGATACGCAGTATTTT. Translating gives CASSSGGRTDTQYF.

This clone was seen a single time. The V gene is TRBV5-1, the J gene TRBJ1-1; 7 bases are a match to TRBD1. Losses at the gene ends were 2 bases for V and 8 bases for J; bases not matched to a gene: 9. The CDR3 loop spans 14 amino acids. Germline-derived CDR1 and CDR2 are SGHRS and YFSETQ. The CDR3 DNA sequence: TGCGCCAGCAGCTTACAGGGGACACGGGGCGAAGCTTTCTTT. Its translation is CASSLQGTRGEAFF.

The chain recombines TRBV10-2 with TRBJ2-3; 16 nucleotides match TRBD2. After removal of 6 bases from V and 9 bases from J, the junction contained 9 bases not matched to a gene. The CDR3 loop spans 16 amino acids. The germline V gene has CDR1 WSHSY and CDR2 SAAADI. CDR3 loop: CASREGLAGGHGTQYF. For the CDR3, the DNA is TGCGCCAGCAGGGAGGGACTAGCGGGGGGGCACGGGACGCAGTATTTT.

The chain combines TRBV27 with TRBJ1-1, with no clear D. The CDR3 is 14 amino acids. Germline values: CDR1 MNHEY, CDR2 SMNVEV (reference sequence). Deletions cut 2 bases from V and 0 bases from J, with 7 bases between. The CDR3 DNA sequence: TGTGCCAGCAGTTTAGCCAGGTTGAACACTGAAGCTTTCTTT. It is translated as CASSLARLNTEAFF.

The rearrangement joins TRBV19 to TRBJ1-2; a weak D match, TRBD1 (6 bases). The CDR3 contains 13 residues. Germline assignment: CDR1 LNHDA and CDR2 SQIVND (reference sequence). The V end was cut by 3 bases, the J end by 4 bases, with 9 bases between. CDR3 protein: CASSIPTGYGYTF. DNA of the CDR3: TGTGCCAGTAGTATCCCGACAGGCTATGGCTACACCTTC.

The chain has TRBV7-2 and TRBJ2-7; TRBD2 matches at 7 bases. The CDR3 spans 13 residues. Trimming cost V 7 bases and J 3 bases; bases outside gene matches: 6. Germline V gene lookup returns CDR1 SGHTA and CDR2 FQGNSA. The CDR3 protein is CASNWASGYEQYF. CDR3 coding DNA: TGTGCCAGCAACTGGGCTAGCGGCTACGAGCAGTACTTC.

The CDR3 protein is CASSGGQGWETQYF. The CDR3 DNA reads TGTGCCAGTAGTGGGGGACAGGGGTGGGAGACCCAGTACTTC. The V gene is TRBV19, the J gene TRBJ2-5; 10 bases are a match to TRBD1. The CDR3 extends over 14 amino acids. V was pared by 5 bases and J by 5 bases, with 5 bases of the junction left unmatched. Germline CDR1 LNHDA, CDR2 SQIVND (reference sequence). The complete variable domain, with remaining parts taken from reference TRBV19 and TRBJ2-5, reads DGGITQSPKYLFRKEGQNVTLSCEQNLNHDAMYWYRQDPGQGLRLIYYSQIVNDFQKGDIAEGYSVSREKKESFPLTVTSAQKNPTAFYLCASSGGQGWETQYFGPGTRLLVL.

V is TRBV4-3 and J is TRBJ2-7; possible D gene TRBD2, 7 bases. The V gene's germline CDR1 is LGHNA and CDR2 YSLEER. This CDR3 region has 15 residues. The ends were cut back, 4 bases at V and 4 bases at J, with 17 bases in the middle. CDR3 DNA: TGCGCCAGCAGCCCTAACTGGGGGGGCGTATACGAGCAGTACTTC. Translation gives CASSPNWGGVYEQYF.

This sequence joins TRBV11-2 and TRBJ2-1, with unresolved D. The CDR3 has 17 amino acids. V was clipped by 0 bases and J by 4 bases, with 16 bases between them. The germline CDR1 and CDR2 sequences are SGHAT and FQNNGV. Here the CDR3 reads CASSLDLRGRIYNEQFF. In DNA, the CDR3 is TGTGCCAGCAGCTTAGATCTGCGCGGCCGGATTTACAATGAGCAGTTCTTC.

The chain carries TRBV9 and TRBJ2-7, with 10 bases fitting TRBD2. Germline V gene lookup returns CDR1 SGDLS and CDR2 YYNGEE. This CDR3 has 14 amino acids. Trimming cost V 4 bases and J 2 bases; bases outside gene matches: 3. The CDR3 nucleotides are TGTGCCAGCAGCTTGGGGACTAGCGCCTACGAGCAGTACTTC. Translating gives CASSLGTSAYEQYF.

The chain combines TRBV5-5 with TRBJ2-1; 9 bases align to TRBD1. The ends lost 4 bases at V and 6 bases at J; junction bases unmatched: 8. The CDR3 runs to 15 residues. Per the germline V gene, CDR1 is SGHKS and CDR2 is YYEKEE (reference sequence). This chain's CDR3 is CASSAWGQGANEQFF. DNA for the CDR3: TGTGCCAGCAGCGCCTGGGGACAGGGTGCCAATGAGCAGTTCTTC.

The chain employs TRBV2 and TRBJ2-7; 8 nucleotides agree with TRBD2. CDR3 length: 14 amino acids. Germline V gene data show CDR1 as SNHLY and CDR2 as FYNNEI. The V and J ends lost 3 bases and 6 bases, in that order; junction bases with no gene match: 7. The CDR3 loop reads CASSDLVAGIEQYF. CDR3 coding DNA: TGTGCCAGCAGTGACTTGGTAGCGGGGATCGAGCAGTACTTC. The full variable domain, its missing parts supplied by reference TRBV2 and TRBJ2-7, is EPEVTQTPSHQVTQMGQEVILRCVPISNHLYFYWYRQILGQKVEFLVSFYNNEISEKSEIFDDQFSVERPDGSNFTLKIRSTKLEDSAMYFCASSDLVAGIEQYFGPGTRLTVT.

The V and J genes are TRBV5-8 and TRBJ1-1; D possibly corresponds to TRBD1 (5 bases). This CDR3 has 13 amino acids. V lost 3 bases, J lost 3 bases, and 9 bases lay in between. Germline lookup yields CDR1 SGHTS and CDR2 YDEGEE. The CDR3 region has the DNA TGTGCCAGCAGCTCGGACACATACACTGAAGCTTTCTTT. It specifies CASSSDTYTEAFF.

This clone appeared once. CDR3 bases: TGTGCCAGTAGTTCAGTGGCACAGGGGCAAGAGACCCAGTACTTC. Translating it yields CASSSVAQGQETQYF. The chain has TRBV19 and TRBJ2-5, with 7 bases identical to TRBD1. This CDR3 comprises 15 residues. Germline V gene data show CDR1 as LNHDA and CDR2 as SQIVND (reference sequence). V lost 5 bases to trimming and J lost 2 bases; unmatched junction nucleotides: 8.

V usage is TRBV28 and J usage is TRBJ1-5, with D tentatively TRBD1 (6 bases). Germline loops: CDR1 MDHEN, CDR2 SYDVKM. CDR3 length equals 18 residues. Trimming left V 6 bases short and J 1 base short, with 22 bases between. The CDR3 loop is CASSIIPRGTSSNQPQHF. The CDR3 bases are TGTGCCAGCAGCATCATACCCAGGGGTACTTCGAGCAATCAGCCCCAGCATTTT.

The chain links TRBV9 to TRBJ2-7; 9 nucleotides match TRBD1. CDR1 and CDR2 from the germline V gene are SGDLS and YYNGEE. The CDR3 sequence is 15 residues long. With V trimmed by 2 bases and J by 1 base, 4 bases remained unmatched. The CDR3 DNA follows: TGTGCCAGCAGCGTTGGGACAGGGCTATCCTACGAGCAGTACTTC. Its translation: CASSVGTGLSYEQYF.

Remarks on this clone: An end of the junction differs from the germline gene, which may be a read error. The chain joins TRBV27 to TRBJ1-6, with D perhaps TRBD1 (5 bases). This CDR3 is built from 16 residues. CDR1 is MNHEY, CDR2 SMNVEV, per germline (reference sequence). CDR3 protein: CASRPWTTSHNSPLHF. In DNA, the CDR3 is TGTGCCAGCAGGCCATGGACAACCTCCCATAATTCACCCCTCCACTTT.

The rearrangement uses TRBV29-1 and TRBJ1-2; a weak D match, TRBD1 (5 bases). V was pared by 5 bases and J by 3 bases, with 16 bases between. The CDR3 is 14 amino acids. Per the germline V gene, CDR1 is SQVTM and CDR2 is ANQGSEA. The CDR3 here is CSVYSGAADYGYTF. The DNA of the CDR3 is TGCAGCGTTTACTCTGGGGCAGCTGACTATGGCTACACCTTC.

The rearrangement uses TRBV6-6 and TRBJ2-1, with D perhaps matching TRBD2 (7 bases). Germline V lookup: CDR1 MNHNY, CDR2 SVGAGI (reference sequence). The CDR3 is 16 residues long. V was clipped by 0 bases and J by 5 bases, with 14 bases between them. CDR3 nucleotide sequence: TGTGCCAGCAGTTACTCGAGAAGGGGGGGAAACAATGAGCAGTTCTTC. It codes for CASSYSRRGGNNEQFF.

The chain employs TRBV11-2 and TRBJ1-4; 9 positions match TRBD1. The CDR3 totals 14 residues. Germline CDR1 SGHAT, CDR2 FQNNGV. Trimming cost V 6 bases and J 5 bases; bases outside gene matches: 4. Here the CDR3 reads CASSPGQGNEKLFF. In nucleotides, the CDR3 is TGTGCCAGCAGTCCAGGACAGGGGAATGAAAAACTGTTTTTT.

This clone was picked up one time. The J gene is TRBJ2-5, the V gene TRBV7-7; 8 nucleotides match TRBD1. The V segment lost 3 bases and the J segment 3 bases; nucleotides outside the gene matches: 9. The CDR3 covers 16 residues. The germline V gene has CDR1 SSHAT and CDR2 FNYEAQ (reference sequence). This chain's CDR3 is CASSFGTGGGEETQYF. Written as DNA, the CDR3 is TGTGCCAGCAGCTTTGGGACAGGAGGGGGTGAAGAGACCCAGTACTTC. Using reference TRBV7-7 and TRBJ2-5 for the parts outside the CDR3, the full variable domain is GAGVSQSPRYKVTKRGQDVTLRCDPISSHATLYWYQQALGQGPEFLTYFNYEAQPDKSGLPSDRFSAERPEGSISTLTIQRTEQRDSAMYRCASSFGTGGGEETQYFGPGTRLLVL.

V gene TRBV28 combines with J gene TRBJ1-2, with 8 bases fitting TRBD1. Germline loops: CDR1 MDHEN, CDR2 SYDVKM. V lost 2 bases, J lost 4 bases, and 6 bases stayed unmatched. The CDR3 spans 15 residues. For the CDR3, the DNA is TGTGCCAGCAGTTTAATGGGACAGGACTCCTATGGCTACACCTTC. Residues: CASSLMGQDSYGYTF.

The V call is TRBV6-5, the J call TRBJ2-6; D gene ambiguous. V lost 2 bases and J lost 0, with 5 bases in between. Germline CDR1 and CDR2: MNHEY and SVGAGI. There are 15 residues in the CDR3. The CDR3 spells CASSYQISGANVLTF. CDR3 in DNA: TGTGCCAGCAGTTACCAGATCTCTGGGGCCAACGTCCTGACTTTC.

Here the CDR3 reads CASSRQGTDEQFF. CDR3 in DNA: TGTGCCAGCAGTCGACAGGGAACGGATGAGCAGTTCTTC. The gene calls are TRBV6-5 and TRBJ2-1; TRBD1 aligns across 7 bases. V gave up 5 bases and J gave up 8 bases; unmatched junction bases: 6. Germline CDR1 and CDR2: MNHEY and SVGAGI. CDR3 length equals 13 residues.